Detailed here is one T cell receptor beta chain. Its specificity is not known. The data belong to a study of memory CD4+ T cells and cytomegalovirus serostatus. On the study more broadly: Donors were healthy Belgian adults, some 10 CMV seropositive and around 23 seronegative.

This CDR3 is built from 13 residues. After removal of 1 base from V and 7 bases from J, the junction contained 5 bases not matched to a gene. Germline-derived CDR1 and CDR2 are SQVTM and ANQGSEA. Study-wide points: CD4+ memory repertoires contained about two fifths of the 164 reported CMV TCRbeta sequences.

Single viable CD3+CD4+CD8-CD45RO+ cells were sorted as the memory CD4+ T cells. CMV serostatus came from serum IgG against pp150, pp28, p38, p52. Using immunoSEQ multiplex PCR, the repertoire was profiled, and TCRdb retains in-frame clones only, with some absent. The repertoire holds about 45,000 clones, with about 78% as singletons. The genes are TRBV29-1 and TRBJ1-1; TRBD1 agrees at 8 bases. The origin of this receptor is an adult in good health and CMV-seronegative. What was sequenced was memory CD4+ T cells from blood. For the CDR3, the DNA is TGCAGCGTTGAAGTGGACAGGGCAAGTGAAGCTTTCTTT. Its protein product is CSVEVDRASEAFF.